One sample yielded the 9 T cell receptor beta chains listed below, sequenced in a study of PD-1 blockade in classical Hodgkin lymphoma. Generated by immunoSEQ multiplex PCR, the TCRdb table keeps only in-frame clones and is missing some. The repertoire holds about 110,000 clones, with roughly 87% as singletons. With no exception, relapse followed autologous stem cell transplantation in all patients, and brentuximab vedotin exposure varied. The specimen was peripheral blood mononuclear cells (PBMCs), collected before the second cycle of nivolumab. The receptor set was obtained from a human donor with classical Hodgkin lymphoma.

The rearrangement links TRBV12-5 to TRBJ1-1; D is undetermined. Germline V CDR1 and CDR2: LGHNT, FRNRAP. CDR3 size: 13 residues. The V gene lost 5 bases and the J gene lost 4 bases, with 11 bases spanning the gap. The CDR3 reads CASGRVSSTEAFF. In DNA form, the CDR3 reads TGTGCTAGTGGTAGGGTTTCATCCACTGAAGCTTTCTTT.

The chain recombines TRBV4-1 with TRBJ2-5; D perhaps matches TRBD2 (5 bases). The CDR3 sequence is 16 residues long. The germline V and J ends were trimmed by 0 bases and 2 bases, with 13 bases remaining between them. Germline-derived CDR1 and CDR2 are MGHRA and YSYEKL. In DNA form, the CDR3 reads TGCGCCAGCAGCCAAGATTCAGACTACCCTCAAGAGACCCAGTACTTC. Protein: CASSQDSDYPQETQYF.

This chain uses TRBV9 with TRBJ2-2, with a weak D call TRBD1 (5 bases). From germline, CDR1 is SGDLS and CDR2 YYNGEE. This CDR3 is 17 amino acids long. The V end was cut by 3 bases, the J end by 1 base, with 16 bases between. The CDR3 coding sequence is TGTGCCAGCAGCGCGCGTCATGGTAGGGGGAACACCGGGGAGCTGTTTTTT. Protein product: CASSARHGRGNTGELFF.

The J gene is TRBJ2-1, the V gene TRBV27; 10 bases are a match to TRBD2. Germline V gene lookup returns CDR1 MNHEY and CDR2 SMNVEV (reference sequence). The V segment lost 0 bases and the J segment 0 bases; nucleotides outside the gene matches: 5. This CDR3 is 18 amino acids long. CDR3 DNA: TGTGCCAGCAGTTTATCGTGGACTAGCGGCAGCTCCTACAATGAGCAGTTCTTC. Amino acid sequence: CASSLSWTSGSSYNEQFF.

V gene TRBV14 combines with J gene TRBJ1-2; D unclear. CDR1 is SGHDN, CDR2 FVKESK, per germline. There are 17 residues in the CDR3. Trimming left V 4 bases short and J 0 bases short, with 18 bases between. The DNA for the CDR3 is TGTGCCAGCAGCCGGGGAACACAAATGTCGTCTAACTATGGCTACACCTTC. Protein: CASSRGTQMSSNYGYTF.

The chain has TRBV11-2 and TRBJ1-3; the D is unclear. Germline lookup yields CDR1 SGHAT and CDR2 FQNNGV. This CDR3 has 18 residues. The V gene lost 5 bases and the J gene lost 2 bases, with 22 bases spanning the gap. CDR3 nucleotide sequence: TGTGCCAGCAGCCCAGCCTTATCCGGGCCTTCTGCTGGAAACACCATATATTTT. Amino acids: CASSPALSGPSAGNTIYF.

The chain combines TRBV5-1 with TRBJ1-1; TRBD1 aligns across 7 bases. V lost 5 bases to trimming and J lost 2 bases; unmatched junction nucleotides: 18. The V gene's germline CDR1 is SGHRS and CDR2 YFSETQ. This CDR3 comprises 18 residues. The CDR3: CASRIHRVKDRRNTEAFF. CDR3 in DNA: TGCGCCAGCAGGATTCACAGAGTGAAGGACAGGCGAAACACTGAAGCTTTCTTT. Looking up the rest from reference TRBV5-1 and TRBJ1-1 gives the full variable domain: KAGVTQTPRYLIKTRGQQVTLSCSPISGHRSVSWYQQTPGQGLQFLFEYFSETQRNKGNFPGRFSGRQFSNSRSEMNVSTLELGDSALYLCASRIHRVKDRRNTEAFFGQGTRLTVV.

The chain carries TRBV27 and TRBJ2-7; 11 positions agree with TRBD2. Losses at the gene ends were 4 bases for V and 1 base for J; bases not matched to a gene: 3. The CDR3 has 15 residues. The germline gives CDR1 MNHEY, CDR2 SMNVEV (reference sequence). In nucleotides, the CDR3 is TGTGCCAGCAGTTCCGGGACTAGCGGTTCCTACGAGCAGTACTTC. Its translation is CASSSGTSGSYEQYF.

The chain joins TRBV28 to TRBJ2-1, with 9 positions matching TRBD2. CDR1 MDHEN and CDR2 SYDVKM come from the germline V gene. V lost 3 bases, J lost 5 bases, and 2 bases stayed unmatched. The CDR3 spans 14 residues. DNA of the CDR3: TGTGCCAGCAGTTTTGCGGGAGGGAACAATGAGCAGTTCTTC. Protein product: CASSFAGGNNEQFF.